The 14 T cell receptor beta chains listed next were all sequenced from one sample in a study of Graves' ophthalmopathy and Graves' hyperthyroidism. RNA transcripts were the template, and TCR beta CDR3 regions were amplified from them. HTBI primers primed a first-round RT-PCR, and a second-round multiplex PCR followed. TCRdb recomputed calls from the multiplex PCR reads with MiXCR, one row per CDR3 protein. The data contain roughly 1.1 million distinct CDR3 sequences, roughly 35% of them singletons. Specimen: peripheral blood or thyroid tissue (not recorded which). These receptors were taken from an adult man with Graves' hyperthyroidism.

The chain links TRBV10-3 to TRBJ2-2; D remains unclear. The CDR3 has 15 residues. Germline V lookup: CDR1 ENHRY, CDR2 SYGVKD. The V and J ends lost 0 bases and 0 bases respectively, with 5 bases between them. The CDR3 DNA is TGTGCCATCAGTGAGTCGATGTCGAACACCGGGGAGCTGTTTTTT. This gives the protein CAISESMSNTGELFF.

As to this clonotype: The germline gene is not matched at one end of the junction; a read error may be the cause. V gene TRBV7-2 combines with J gene TRBJ2-7; TRBD1 is a possible D gene (5 bases). Germline values: CDR1 SGHTA, CDR2 FQGNSA. CDR3 length: 15 residues. The CDR3 sequence: CASSLVQGPSYGQYF. The CDR3, as DNA: TGTGCCAGCAGCTTAGTCCAGGGCCCCTCCTACGGGCAGTACTTC.

This clonotype was observed at least ten times. V is TRBV10-3 and J is TRBJ1-2; maybe TRBD1 (6 bases). The germline V gene has CDR1 ENHRY and CDR2 SYGVKD. Trimming cost V 10 bases and J 8 bases, with 23 bases left between them. The CDR3 is made up of 14 amino acids. CDR3 loop: CASRGRTGERGYTF. CDR3 coding DNA: TGTGCCAGCAGGGGACGGACTGGCGAAAGGGGCTACACCTTC.

This clonotype was seen only a few times. The V and J genes are TRBV5-8 and TRBJ2-2; D is perhaps TRBD2 (5 bases). Germline values: CDR1 SGHTS, CDR2 YDEGEE. V lost 1 base, J lost 2 bases, and 12 bases lay in between. The CDR3 is 16 amino acids. The CDR3 here is CASSLWSGSNTGELFF. The CDR3 DNA is TGTGCCAGCAGCTTGTGGAGCGGTTCTAACACCGGGGAGCTGTTTTTT.

This clonotype was counted only a few times. The genes are TRBV12-3 or TRBV12-4 and TRBJ1-1, with TRBD1 matching over 9 bases. V trimming: 3 bases; J trimming: 5 bases; junction bases outside the gene matches: 7. This CDR3 region has 15 residues. CDR3 loop: CASSFPGQGKTEAFF. CDR3 in DNA: TGTGCCAGCAGTTTTCCGGGACAGGGTAAAACTGAAGCTTTCTTT.

The chain carries TRBV7-2 and TRBJ2-7; the match to TRBD2 covers 11 bases. The CDR3 totals 15 residues. Germline CDR1 is SGHTA and CDR2 is FQGNSA. V lost 4 bases and J lost 9; bases outside the gene matches: 11. CDR3 sequence reads: CASSSPVAGGPGQYF. CDR3 DNA sequence: TGTGCCAGCAGCTCTCCGGTAGCGGGAGGGCCGGGGCAGTACTTC.

This clonotype was found many times. V is TRBV9 and J is TRBJ1-1; TRBD1 matches 9 bases. The V gene's germline CDR1 is SGDLS and CDR2 YYNGEE. This CDR3 contains 13 residues. Losses at the gene ends were 8 bases for V and 1 base for J; bases not matched to a gene: 3. The CDR3 sequence: CASQGQGNTEAFF. CDR3 bases: TGTGCCAGTCAGGGACAGGGGAACACTGAAGCTTTCTTT.

Comments on this clonotype: This may be a read error: a much more frequent sequence differs by one nucleotide. V is TRBV10-2 and J is TRBJ2-2; 8 positions agree with TRBD1. CDR3 length equals 15 residues. CDR1 is WSHSY, CDR2 SAAADI, per germline. CDR3 nucleotides: TGCGCCAGCAGTTCGACAGGGGAGAACACCGGGGGGCTGTTTTTT. Amino acid sequence: CASSSTGENTGGLFF.

This clonotype has a count of ten or more. The chain uses TRBV29-1 and TRBJ2-7, with 7 bases aligning to TRBD1. Trimming at V came to 3 bases and at J to 4 bases, leaving 3 bases not matched to a gene. Germline CDR1 reads SQVTM; CDR2 reads ANQGSEA. The CDR3 is made up of 12 amino acids. The CDR3 loop reads CSVETGRYEQYF. CDR3 sequence (DNA): TGCAGCGTTGAGACAGGGCGATACGAGCAGTACTTC.

This clonotype appeared many times. The CDR3 region has the DNA TGTGCCAGTAGTATTGTGTTGGCCACTGAAGCTTTCTTT. The encoded protein is CASSIVLATEAFF. J is TRBJ1-1 and V is TRBV19; D gene uncertain. The CDR3 length is 13 residues. Per the germline V gene, CDR1 is LNHDA and CDR2 is SQIVND (reference sequence). V was shortened by 3 bases and J by 4 bases, with 9 bases between the two germline ends. Full variable domain (missing parts from reference TRBV19 and TRBJ1-1): DGGITQSPKYLFRKEGQNVTLSCEQNLNHDAMYWYRQDPGQGLRLIYYSQIVNDFQKGDIAEGYSVSREKKESFPLTVTSAQKNPTAFYLCASSIVLATEAFFGQGTRLTVV.

This clonotype has at least ten counts. This chain links TRBV4-3 with TRBJ1-6; D gene uncertain. V gave up 0 bases and J gave up 9 bases, with 12 bases separating them. The germline gives CDR1 LGHNA, CDR2 YSLEER. This CDR3 region has 15 residues. The CDR3 coding sequence is TGCGCCAGCAGCCAAGACCAAGCGTGGACTTCACCCCTCCACTTT. Its protein is CASSQDQAWTSPLHF.

This clonotype was counted at least ten times. J is TRBJ1-1 and V is TRBV5-5; D remains unclear. CDR1 is SGHKS and CDR2 is YYEKEE in the germline V gene (reference sequence). V was clipped by 3 bases and J by 3 bases, with 15 bases between them. This CDR3 is 15 amino acids long. In DNA form, the CDR3 reads TGTGCCAGCAGCTCCGATGAGCGGGGATACACTGAAGCTTTCTTT. Protein product: CASSSDERGYTEAFF.

The chain joins TRBV29-1 to TRBJ1-1; possibly TRBD1 for D (5 bases). Looked up from germline, CDR1 is SQVTM and CDR2 is ANQGSEA. The CDR3 covers 14 residues. V lost 1 base and J lost 7, with 16 bases in between. CDR3 sequence: CSVEGRVHSVEAFF. The CDR3 nucleotides are TGCAGCGTTGAAGGCAGGGTCCATTCGGTTGAAGCTTTCTTT. The full variable domain, its missing parts supplied by reference TRBV29-1 and TRBJ1-1, is SAVISQKPSRDICQRGTSLTIQCQVDSQVTMMFWYRQQPGQSLTLIATANQGSEATYESGFVIDKFPISRPNLTFSTLTVSNMSPEDSSIYLCSVEGRVHSVEAFFGQGTRLTVV.

The rearrangement links TRBV10-3 to TRBJ1-1, with D maybe TRBD1 (5 bases). Germline loops: CDR1 ENHRY, CDR2 SYGVKD. This CDR3 region has 16 residues. Trimming shortened V by 6 bases and J by 0 bases, and 17 bases separated the two germline ends. The CDR3 loop is CAIRASLRVLNTEAFF. CDR3 DNA: TGTGCCATCAGAGCAAGCCTCAGGGTTCTGAACACTGAAGCTTTCTTT.